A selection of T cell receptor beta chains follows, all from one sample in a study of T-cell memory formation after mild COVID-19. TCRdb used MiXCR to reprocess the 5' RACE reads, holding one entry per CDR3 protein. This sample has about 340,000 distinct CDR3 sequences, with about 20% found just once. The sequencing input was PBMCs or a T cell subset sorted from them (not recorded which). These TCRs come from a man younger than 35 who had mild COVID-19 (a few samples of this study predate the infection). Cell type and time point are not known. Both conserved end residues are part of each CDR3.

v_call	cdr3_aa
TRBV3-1	CASSHSGVGLFF
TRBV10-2	CASSERGGQPQHF
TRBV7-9	CASVDVQETQYF
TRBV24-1	CATSDLDTQYF
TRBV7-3	CASSPGRGVGQPQHF
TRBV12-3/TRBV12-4	CASSFNAEGPDGYTF
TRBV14	CASSQDGRGPDTQYF
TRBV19	CASRDPSNQPQHF
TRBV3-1	CASSQDWRAREETQYF
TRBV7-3	CASSLVGLYGYTF
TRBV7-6	CASWAGGRTGELFF
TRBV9	CASSRLGETQYF
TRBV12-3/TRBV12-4	CASSLFGGPQHF
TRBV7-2	CASSLSGDTDTQYF
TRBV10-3	CAISESTPSTDTQYF
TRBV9	CASSVGGTTRTSPLHF
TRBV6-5	CASSYGGGAPDTQYF
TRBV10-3	CAISEPSGATDTQYF
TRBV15	CATSPRDRYGYTF
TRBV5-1	CASSYLAGGTDTQYF
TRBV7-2	CASSLGRLAEQFF
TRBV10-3	CAIRNLLTDTQYF
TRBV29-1	CSAYTGTGELFF
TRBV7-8	CASSRLGTSYNEQFF
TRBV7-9	CASSALQGAEETQYF
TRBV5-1	CASSFVGVTGETQYF
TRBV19	CASSPHSGITEAFF
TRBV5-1	CASSLEGAGDTQYF
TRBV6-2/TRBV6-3	CASAKSGGSEQFF
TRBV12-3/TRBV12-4	CASSLQGPLGMALHF
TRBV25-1	CASSANEANYGYGYTF
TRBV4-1	CASSQLAGNYEQYF
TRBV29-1	CSVVFPARGGETQYF
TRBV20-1	CSARVGSGANVLTF
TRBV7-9	CASSARTEGDTQYF